One and the same sample provided the 16 T cell receptor beta chains below, sequenced in a study of blood T cells in healthy people across ages. Primed by a sample-barcoded 5' primer and a J-beta primer mix, a second PCR proceeded for about 7 to 11 cycles. TCRdb recomputed calls from the 5' RACE reads with MiXCR, one row per CDR3 protein. The repertoire holds about 970,000 distinct CDR3 sequences, with roughly 51% as singletons. Sequenced: blood. All receptors come from a woman between 55 and 75 years old in good health.

In this sample, this clonotype turned up a few times. The CDR3 bases are TGTGCCAGCAGTTTCTCTAGCGTCGGCACCGGGGAGCTGTTTTTT. Translation gives CASSFSSVGTGELFF. The genes are TRBV6-2 or TRBV6-3 and TRBJ2-2; the D gene is possibly TRBD2 (6 bases). From germline, CDR1 is MNHEY and CDR2 SVGEGT. The CDR3 consists of 15 residues. The germline V and J ends were trimmed by 4 bases and 4 bases, with 13 bases remaining between them.

This clonotype was picked up a small number of times. The rearrangement joins TRBV7-3 to TRBJ2-3, with D perhaps matching TRBD2 (5 bases). The germline CDR1 and CDR2 sequences are SGHTA and FQGTGA. The CDR3 totals 14 residues. V gave up 4 bases and J gave up 2 bases, with 10 bases separating them. This CDR3 reads CASSSDGNTDTQYF. Here the CDR3 DNA reads TGTGCCAGCAGCTCGGACGGGAACACAGATACGCAGTATTTT.

The chain carries TRBV3-1 and TRBJ1-5; D might be TRBD1 (6 bases). The CDR3 consists of 17 residues. Trimming took off 1 base at V and 0 bases at J, with 13 bases between the two ends. CDR1 and CDR2 from the germline V gene are LGHDT and YNNKEL (reference sequence). This chain's CDR3 is CASSQGFGGGSNQPQHF. The CDR3 DNA sequence: TGTGCCAGCAGCCAAGGGTTTGGAGGGGGTAGCAATCAGCCCCAGCATTTT.

The chain recombines TRBV15 with TRBJ2-7; D ambiguous. The CDR3 runs to 13 residues. Germline V gene data show CDR1 as LNHNV and CDR2 as YYDKDF (reference sequence). V was cut by 0 bases and J by 4 bases, with 7 bases left in between. The chain's CDR3 is CATSRDLDYEQYF. The CDR3 bases are TGTGCCACCAGCAGAGACCTGGATTACGAGCAGTACTTC. Full variable domain (outside the CDR3, taken from reference TRBV15 and TRBJ2-7): DAMVIQNPRYQVTQFGKPVTLSCSQTLNHNVMYWYQQKSSQAPKLLFHYYDKDFNNEADTPDNFQSRRPNTSFCFLDIRSPGLGDTAMYLCATSRDLDYEQYFGPGTRLTVT.

About this clonotype itself: Sequence at one end of the junction differs from germline and may be a read error. The chain carries TRBV6-5 and TRBJ1-2, with a tentative D call TRBD1 (5 bases). CDR1 is MNHEY and CDR2 is SVGAGI in the germline V gene. There are 13 residues in the CDR3. CDR3 bases: TGTGCCAGCAGTGACTCGACAGACTATGGCTACACCTTC. As protein: CASSDSTDYGYTF.

The CDR3 region is CSVDQDGARTQYF. In DNA form, the CDR3 reads TGCAGCGTGGACCAGGACGGCGCCCGGACCCAGTACTTC. The rearrangement uses TRBV29-1 and TRBJ2-5; D not certain. V was shortened by 6 bases and J by 7 bases, with 18 bases between the two germline ends. Looked up from germline, CDR1 is SQVTM and CDR2 is ANQGSEA. The CDR3 runs 13 residues.

In this sample, this clonotype turned up a few times. The rearrangement joins TRBV4-1 to TRBJ2-4, with D perhaps TRBD1 (6 bases). The J call may be wrong; the DNA end is better matched by TRBJ2-7. Germline CDR1 and CDR2: MGHRA and YSYEKL. This CDR3 spans 15 amino acids. The CDR3: CASSQDTGQTYEQYF. The CDR3 region has the DNA TGCGCCAGCAGCCAAGATACAGGGCAAACCTACGAGCAGTACTTC.

The V call is TRBV20-1, the J call TRBJ2-3, with D perhaps matching TRBD2 (5 bases). From germline, CDR1 is DFQATT and CDR2 SNEGSKA (reference sequence). The CDR3 loop spans 16 amino acids. Trimming cost V 0 bases and J 2 bases, with 15 bases left between them. CDR3 DNA: TGCAGTGCTAGAGATCCCAAGCGGAGCATCACAGATACGCAGTATTTT. Amino acid sequence: CSARDPKRSITDTQYF.

The chain uses TRBV29-1 and TRBJ2-1; D might be TRBD2 (6 bases). Trimming took 5 bases from V and 7 from J, leaving 18 bases between them. The germline gives CDR1 SQVTM, CDR2 ANQGSEA. The CDR3 has 14 residues. CDR3 in amino acids: CSVRRSGTQNEQFF. The CDR3, as DNA: TGCAGCGTTAGGCGTAGCGGAACACAGAATGAGCAGTTCTTC.

The J gene is TRBJ1-6, the V gene TRBV12-3 or TRBV12-4, with D unresolved. The CDR3 runs 14 residues. V was cut by 1 base and J by 9 bases, with 10 bases left in between. This CDR3 is CASSLVKEASPLHF. The CDR3 DNA reads TGTGCCAGCAGTTTAGTAAAAGAGGCTTCACCCCTCCACTTT.

This chain connects TRBV29-1 to TRBJ2-2; D ambiguous. CDR3 length equals 15 residues. CDR1 and CDR2 from the germline V gene are SQVTM and ANQGSEA. Trimming removed 7 bases from V and 3 bases from J, with 18 bases in between. The CDR3 region is CSAGRASTYTGELFF. In nucleotides, the CDR3 is TGCAGCGCCGGAAGGGCTTCGACCTACACCGGGGAGCTGTTTTTT.

The rearrangement uses TRBV30 and TRBJ1-2; D possibly corresponds to TRBD1 (6 bases). Trimming shortened V by 7 bases and J by 4 bases, and 16 bases separated the two germline ends. Germline lookup yields CDR1 GTSNPN and CDR2 SVGIG (reference sequence). This CDR3 has 13 residues. CDR3 amino acids: CAYLPGAGYGYTF. In DNA, the CDR3 is TGTGCCTACTTGCCGGGGGCAGGCTATGGCTACACCTTC.

This clonotype appeared a single time. V usage is TRBV20-1 and J usage is TRBJ1-2; 10 bases match TRBD1. Germline-derived CDR1 and CDR2 are DFQATT and SNEGSKA (reference sequence). CDR3 length equals 14 residues. With V trimmed by 8 bases and J by 8 bases, 14 bases remained unmatched. For the CDR3, the DNA is TGCAGTCCACGACAGGGGGCGTCGAGTTTGGGCTACACCTTC. This sequence encodes CSPRQGASSLGYTF.

This chain connects TRBV3-1 to TRBJ2-6, with D maybe TRBD2 (6 bases). The CDR3 totals 16 residues. Germline V lookup: CDR1 LGHDT, CDR2 YNNKEL (reference sequence). Trimming pared 0 bases from V and 2 bases from J, leaving 8 bases between. CDR3 loop: CASSQDSGAGANVLTF. The CDR3 bases are TGTGCCAGCAGCCAAGATTCGGGGGCTGGGGCCAACGTCCTGACTTTC.

The rearrangement joins TRBV25-1 to TRBJ2-1; 9 bases line up with TRBD1. CDR3 length: 14 residues. Germline V CDR1 and CDR2: MGHDK, SYGVNS. J was trimmed by 8 bases and V by 5 bases; bases with no gene match: 7. CDR3 sequence: CASSRGQGPYEQFF. In DNA form, the CDR3 reads TGTGCCAGCAGTCGGGGACAGGGCCCCTATGAGCAGTTCTTC.

This clonotype was recorded a few times. The rearrangement uses TRBV5-1 and TRBJ2-1; tentative D call: TRBD2 (6 bases). Germline V lookup: CDR1 SGHRS, CDR2 YFSETQ. CDR3 size: 15 residues. Deletions cut 2 bases from V and 2 bases from J, with 11 bases between. CDR3 sequence reads: CASSFLGLAYNEQFF. The CDR3 coding sequence is TGCGCCAGCAGCTTCTTGGGACTGGCCTACAATGAGCAGTTCTTC.